The clone carrying this T cell receptor beta chain was detected many times. Its matching antigen is unknown. TCRdb re-derived calls from the reads in MiXCR, one entry per CDR3 protein. Among some 77,000 distinct CDR3 sequences listed, around 3.4% were seen once. Germline V gene data show CDR1 as MNHEY and CDR2 as SVGEGT. The V gene lost 5 bases and the J gene lost 1 base, with 11 bases spanning the gap. This CDR3 has 14 residues. The sample belongs to a study of T cell repertoires in cytomegalovirus infection. The overall study: CMV infection plus the matching HLA type was flagged by public TCR beta signatures. Study outcomes and limitations: In two of eight donors, the top clonotype was HLA-C-restricted CMV-specific. Cumulated frequencies of public TCR beta families served to identify carriers of CMV plus the relevant HLA.

This clonotype originated in a human donor in good health (CMV status not recorded). Some clones in this sample may be carry-over from other donors' samples. This chain joins TRBV6-2 or TRBV6-3 and TRBJ1-2; a weak D match, TRBD1 (5 bases). Sequenced material: PBMCs. The CDR3 protein is CASSLQGSNYGYTF. Here the CDR3 DNA reads TGTGCCAGCAGTCTTCAGGGAAGTAACTATGGCTACACCTTC.